This entry describes one TCR beta chain. The CDR3 extends over 15 amino acids. The junction had 4 bases not matched to a gene; V was cut back by 2 bases and J by 5 bases. Germline V CDR1 and CDR2: LNHDA, SQIVND (reference sequence). This record belongs to a study of OX40 agonist ivuxolimab in advanced cancers. As for the study in general: Therapy given before enrollment (anti-PD-1, anti-PD-L1 or anti-CTLA-4) was allowed, and 40% to 50% had some.

Generated by immunoSEQ multiplex PCR, the TCRdb table keeps only in-frame clones and is missing some. The sample lists some 74,000 clones; about 94% were seen once. Autoimmune disease history or systemic immunosuppression barred patients. The TCR originated in an adult with an advanced solid tumor such as melanoma, head and neck, liver or kidney cancer. The source material was CD4+ or CD8+ T cells sorted from blood, sampled in a trial of the OX40 agonist ivuxolimab. This chain connects TRBV19 to TRBJ2-1; TRBD2 matches 9 bases. This CDR3 reads CASSILAGPDNEQFF. In DNA, the CDR3 is TGTGCCAGTAGTATACTAGCGGGACCAGACAATGAGCAGTTCTTC.